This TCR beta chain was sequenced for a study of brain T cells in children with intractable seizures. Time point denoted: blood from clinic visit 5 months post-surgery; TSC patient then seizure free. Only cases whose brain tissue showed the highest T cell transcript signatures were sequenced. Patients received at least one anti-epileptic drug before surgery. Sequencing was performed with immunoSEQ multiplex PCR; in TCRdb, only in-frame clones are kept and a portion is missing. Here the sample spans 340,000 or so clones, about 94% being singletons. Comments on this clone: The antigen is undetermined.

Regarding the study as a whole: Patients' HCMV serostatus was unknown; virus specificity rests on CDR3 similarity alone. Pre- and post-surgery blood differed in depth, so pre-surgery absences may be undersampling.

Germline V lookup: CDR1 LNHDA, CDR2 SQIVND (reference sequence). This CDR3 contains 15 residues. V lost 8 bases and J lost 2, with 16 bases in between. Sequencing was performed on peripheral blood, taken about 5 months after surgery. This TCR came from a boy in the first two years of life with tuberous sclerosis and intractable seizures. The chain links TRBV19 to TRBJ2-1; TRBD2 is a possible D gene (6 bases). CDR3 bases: TGTGCCAGTTCCCTTCGTAGCGGAGCCTACAATGAGCAGTTCTTC. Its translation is CASSLRSGAYNEQFF.